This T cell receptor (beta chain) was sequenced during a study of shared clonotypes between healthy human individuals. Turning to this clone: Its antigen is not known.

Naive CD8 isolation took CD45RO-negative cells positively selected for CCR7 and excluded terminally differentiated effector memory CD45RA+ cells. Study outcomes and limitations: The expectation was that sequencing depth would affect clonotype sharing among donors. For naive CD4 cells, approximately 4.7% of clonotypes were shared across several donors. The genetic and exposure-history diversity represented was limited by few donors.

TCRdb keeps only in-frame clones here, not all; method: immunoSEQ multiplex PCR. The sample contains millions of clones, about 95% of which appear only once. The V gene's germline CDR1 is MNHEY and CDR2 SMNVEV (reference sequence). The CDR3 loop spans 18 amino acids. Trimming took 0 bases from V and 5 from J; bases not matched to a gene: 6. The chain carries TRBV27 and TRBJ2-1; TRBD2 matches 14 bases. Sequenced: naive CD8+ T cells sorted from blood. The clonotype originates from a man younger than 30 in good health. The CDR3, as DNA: TGTGCCAGCAGTTTATCTAGACTAGCGGGGGGGTTCCACAATGAGCAGTTCTTC. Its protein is CASSLSRLAGGFHNEQFF.